This note documents a single TCR beta chain sequence. In its sample, this clonotype was seen a few times. The antigen it recognizes is unknown. Base qualities are not at hand, and no much larger clone is one base apart. Library prep was done by 5' RACE. A second roughly 7 to 11 cycle PCR used a sample-barcoded 5' primer and a J-beta primer mix. A template-switch 5' adaptor carrying 12 random nucleotides introduced a unique molecular identifier onto each TCR beta cDNA molecule. Each sample yielded at least 2.5 million CDR3-containing paired-end reads. First-strand cDNA synthesis was performed from all RNA using the Mint cDNA synthesis kit, with priming by a TRBC-specific oligonucleotide. Following uracil-DNA glycosylase treatment, all cDNA underwent a first 18-cycle PCR with the universal primers M1SS and BC2_uni_R. The study's processing was this. For normalization, 1 million high-quality reads were randomly selected from each sample, with every read carrying a distinct molecular identifier. Reads with shared molecular identifiers were discarded instead of being binned into consensus sequences. MiTCR, with a Q25 quality threshold and the strictest error-elimination algorithm, was used for CDR3 identification, clonotype clustering and error correction. A nonparametric unseen species model with Euler transformation was used to estimate a lower bound on total TCR beta diversity. TCRdb applied fastp at Q25 and MiXCR to the public reads, then kept only in-frame beta chains. Identical CDR3 proteins give one entry, which carries the most common genes and DNA. It is TCRdb's table, rather than the study itself, that gives the V and J calls and clone size. In this sample the table shows 1.8 million or so distinct CDR3 sequences, about two fifths of which occur a single time. The ten top clones hold 23% of the sample.

The sample comes from a study of blood T cells in healthy people across ages (dated by TCRdb to the mid-2010s). Some background on the complete study: In model experiments, template switching captured about one uniquely barcoded TCR beta cDNA molecule for every two T cells. Four age groups were formed from the donors: young (average approximately 15 years), middle-aged (around 37), aged (more than 55) and long-lived (around 80). Donors of different ages were randomly distributed across sequencing lanes to avoid experimental bias. To track age-related changes in TCR beta repertoire diversity, the study relied on deep sequencing normalized with unique cDNA molecular identifiers. The study analyzed two additional independent replicas of 1 million unique cDNA reads from the same blood draw for two donors, one aged 18 to 29 and one aged 80 or older. The full study reports these points: Estimates of total diversity from one million sequenced T cells were regarded as lower bounds and underestimates. Observed TCR beta diversity correlated strongly with the percentage of naive T cells measured by flow cytometry. Observed TCR beta diversity per million T cells fell roughly linearly with age, and a significant reduction was already apparent by age roughly 40. The CMV infection status of donors was not known, potentially confounding age-related changes in expanded clonotypes. Conclusive comparison of naive and antigen-experienced compartments was prevented by the profiling of bulk unsorted PBMCs. The long-lived group showed more naive CD4+ T cells, fewer expanded clones and increased TCR diversity than the aged group, suggesting age selection.

Donors were roughly 40 systemically healthy Caucasian individuals from Russia aged roughly 6 to 90 years. Each donor gave around 9.5 milliliters of peripheral blood, collected into EDTA-treated Vacutainer tubes. PBMCs were isolated by Ficoll-Paque density-gradient centrifugation, with at least 6 million obtained per sample. Trizol reagent was used to extract total RNA from the PBMCs, yielding at least 6 micrograms per sample. Naive CD45RAhigh/CD27high T cell percentages were measured by flow cytometry on a PBMC aliquot from every donor. From its cysteine to its phenylalanine, the CDR3 spans 14 amino acids. Just CDR3 DNA is preserved here, 42 bases in frame from base 1. The CDR1 and CDR2 encoded by the germline V gene are SGHDN and FVKESK. Between the V and J ends, shortened by 2 bases and 5 bases respectively, the junction contains 12 bases.

The clonotype originates from a human donor in good health. Sequenced input: blood. The chain is made from TRBV14 and TRBJ1-2; possibly the D gene is TRBD1, per 6 matching bases. The nucleotides read TGTGCCAGCAGCCAACACAGGGCGGAGTATGGCTACACCTTC. Translated, this gives CASSQHRAEYGYTF.